This T cell receptor beta chain was sequenced in a study of T cell clonotyping in hematopoietic cell transplantation. Study-wide results and caveats: After transplant, recipient diversity fell while pathologically expanded clonotypes grew through day 180.

Concerning this clone: As yet, its antigen is unknown.

TCRdb keeps only in-frame clones here, not all; method: immunoSEQ multiplex PCR. The sample holds thousands of clones, approximately 95% seen once. CDR1 SGHNT and CDR2 YENEEA come from the germline V gene. This CDR3 spans 15 amino acids. The ends were cut back, 4 bases at V and 4 bases at J, with 13 bases in the middle. Blood collection times were about day -28 and days 30, 100, 180 posttransplant. The receptor was isolated from a male patient aged 45 to 59 who had an allogeneic stem cell transplant from a related donor, so the T cells may come from the graft donor. Some clones in this sample may be carry-over from other donors' samples. The material was PBMCs, obtained 30 days after allogeneic stem cell transplant. The chain links TRBV11-3 to TRBJ1-4; D is possibly TRBD1 (5 bases). CDR3 nucleotides: TGTGCCAGCAGCTGGAGGGGAGCCGGTAATGAAAAACTGTTTTTT. The encoded protein is CASSWRGAGNEKLFF.